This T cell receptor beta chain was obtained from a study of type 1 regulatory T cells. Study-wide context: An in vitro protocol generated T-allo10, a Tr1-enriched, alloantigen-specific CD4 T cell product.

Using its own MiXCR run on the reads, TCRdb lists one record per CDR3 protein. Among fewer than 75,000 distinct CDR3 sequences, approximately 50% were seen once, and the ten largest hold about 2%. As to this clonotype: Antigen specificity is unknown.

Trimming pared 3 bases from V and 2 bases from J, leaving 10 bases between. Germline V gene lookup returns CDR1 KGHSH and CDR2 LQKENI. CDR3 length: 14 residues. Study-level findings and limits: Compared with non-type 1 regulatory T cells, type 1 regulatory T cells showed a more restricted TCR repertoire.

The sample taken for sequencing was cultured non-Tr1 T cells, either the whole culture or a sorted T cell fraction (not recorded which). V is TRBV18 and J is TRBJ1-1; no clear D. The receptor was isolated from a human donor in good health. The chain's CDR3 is CASSPMERNTEAFF. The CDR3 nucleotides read TGTGCCAGCTCACCCATGGAAAGAAACACTGAAGCTTTCTTT.